The next 11 T cell receptor beta chains were all read from a single sample in a study of blood T cells in healthy people across ages. A J-beta primer mix and a sample-barcoded 5' primer were used in a second PCR of roughly 6 to 12 cycles. A single record per CDR3 protein comes from TCRdb applying MiXCR to the 5' RACE reads. The sample lists around 690,000 distinct CDR3 sequences, about 53% occurring once. The sequenced sample was blood. These receptor sequences come from a man aged 60 to 75 in good health.

This clonotype has more than one count but fewer than ten. The rearrangement uses TRBV6-1 and TRBJ2-7, with TRBD2 matching over 8 bases. The CDR3 is 13 amino acids. J was trimmed by 3 bases and V by 4 bases; bases with no gene match: 2. Germline-derived CDR1 and CDR2 are MNHNS and SASEGT. The CDR3 DNA follows: TGTGCCAGCAGTGGACGGGGGGGCTACGAGCAGTACTTC. It encodes CASSGRGGYEQYF.

The chain is built from TRBV2 and TRBJ2-1; D unclear. The CDR3 runs 13 residues. V was shortened by 9 bases and J by 1 base, with 10 bases between the two germline ends. The V gene's germline CDR1 is SNHLY and CDR2 FYNNEI. CDR3 DNA sequence: TGTGCCAGTGCTCAATTATCCTACAATGAGCAGTTCTTC. This gives the protein CASAQLSYNEQFF.

This clonotype was recorded a few times. This sequence joins TRBV6-2 or TRBV6-3 and TRBJ2-6; 10 bases are shared with TRBD2. Germline-derived CDR1 and CDR2 are MNHEY and SVGEGT. V lost 2 bases and J lost 0; bases outside the gene matches: 7. This CDR3 contains 19 residues. CDR3 sequence: CASSYQRGGPFSGANVLTF. CDR3 in DNA: TGTGCCAGCAGTTACCAGCGGGGGGGGCCCTTCTCTGGGGCCAACGTCCTGACTTTC.

The chain recombines TRBV3-1 with TRBJ2-5; 11 bases line up with TRBD2. The germline V gene has CDR1 LGHDT and CDR2 YNNKEL (reference sequence). This CDR3 contains 17 residues. The ends lost 1 base at V and 4 bases at J; junction bases unmatched: 8. The CDR3 DNA follows: TGTGCCAGCAGCCAAGGCCTAGCGGGGGGAGATGGAGAGACCCAGTACTTC. It codes for CASSQGLAGGDGETQYF.

This clonotype turned up a few times. V and J are TRBV7-6 and TRBJ2-6; a possible D gene is TRBD1 (5 bases). The V gene's germline CDR1 is SGHVS and CDR2 FNYEAQ. The CDR3 spans 15 residues. V was shortened by 5 bases and J by 2 bases, with 10 bases between the two germline ends. This CDR3 reads CASSLQGPGANVLTF. CDR3 DNA sequence: TGTGCCAGCAGCCTCCAGGGCCCTGGGGCCAACGTCCTGACTTTC.

The chain's CDR3 is CASSLATGFHEQYF. CDR3 DNA: TGTGCCAGCAGTTTAGCGACAGGGTTCCACGAGCAGTACTTC. V is TRBV12-3 or TRBV12-4 and J is TRBJ2-5; TRBD1 matches 7 bases. The end of the DNA aligns better with TRBJ2-7, so the J call may be wrong. This CDR3 is built from 14 residues.

With regard to this clonotype: This may stem from a read error, because a much larger clone lies one nucleotide away. The chain links TRBV3-1 to TRBJ2-5; D is possibly TRBD1 or TRBD2 (5 bases each). This CDR3 is built from 12 residues. The germline V gene encodes CDR1 LGHDT and CDR2 YNNKEL (reference sequence). Trimming took 4 bases from V and 12 from J, leaving 15 bases between them. CDR3 residues: CASSLDSTEEYF. CDR3 DNA sequence: TGTGCCAGCAGCCTCGACAGCACGGAGGAGTACTTC.

The chain joins TRBV4-2 to TRBJ2-3; D call uncertain. CDR1 and CDR2 from the germline V gene are LGHNA and YNFKEQ. V lost 1 base, J lost 2 bases, and 10 bases lay in between. The CDR3 loop spans 15 amino acids. DNA for the CDR3: TGTGCCAGCAGCCAAGGTGTGCAGTCCACAGATACGCAGTATTTT. This gives the protein CASSQGVQSTDTQYF.

This clonotype was counted a single time. The CDR3 loop reads CASSELRGNDSPLHF. DNA for the CDR3: TGTGCCAGCAGTGAACTAAGAGGGAACGATTCACCCCTCCACTTT. The rearrangement links TRBV2 to TRBJ1-6, with D uncertain. The ends were cut back, 2 bases at V and 8 bases at J, with 13 bases in the middle. Germline CDR1 SNHLY, CDR2 FYNNEI. This CDR3 contains 15 residues.

This clonotype came up a few times. The chain has TRBV12-3 or TRBV12-4 and TRBJ1-4; D gene unclear. V was clipped by 3 bases and J by 5 bases, with 7 bases between them. The CDR3 consists of 13 residues. The CDR3 nucleotides are TGTGCCAGCAGTTTCAATCAAAATGAAAAACTGTTTTTT. Translating gives CASSFNQNEKLFF.

The chain uses TRBV3-1 and TRBJ1-1, with a tentative D call TRBD1 (5 bases). CDR1 and CDR2 (germline): LGHDT, YNNKEL (reference sequence). The CDR3 runs 15 residues. Trimming removed 1 base at V and 4 bases at J, with 13 bases between. The CDR3 region is CASSQGGAGGTEAFF. In DNA, the CDR3 is TGTGCCAGCAGCCAAGGAGGGGCGGGGGGCACTGAAGCTTTCTTT. Looking up the rest from reference TRBV3-1 and TRBJ1-1 gives the full variable domain: DTAVSQTPKYLVTQMGNDKSIKCEQNLGHDTMYWYKQDSKKFLKIMFSYNNKELIINETVPNRFSPKSPDKAHLNLHINSLELGDSAVYFCASSQGGAGGTEAFFGQGTRLTVV.